The next 26 T cell receptor beta chains were all read from a single sample in a study of beta chain features in type 1 diabetes (dated by TCRdb to the late 2010s). The library relied on the immunoSEQ multiplex PCR assay. The High Capacity cDNA Reverse Transcription Kit was used to reverse transcribe all of the isolated RNA, meaning that expressed TCRB transcripts were what got sequenced. As stored in TCRdb, this immuneACCESS dataset retains in-frame rearrangements with V and J assigned. A fraction of the clones does not appear; measured against another copy, unresolved V genes explain less than half of the discrepancy, and the remainder lacks a known reason. The sample table holds under 500,000 clones, of which approximately 30% were seen once. Roughly 0.06% of the sample belongs to the ten largest clones. The specimen sequenced was naive CD4+ T cells from blood. The sample's cell subset or site label, in plain terms: true naive CD4+ T cells. The receptors were gathered from a man between 18 and 29 years old in good health.

This clone was recorded a few times. The chain carries TRBV29-1 and TRBJ1-1, with D possibly being TRBD1 (6 bases). V lost 3 bases and J lost 14, with 22 bases in between. Looked up from germline, CDR1 is SQVTM and CDR2 is ANQGSEA. The CDR3 is 13 amino acids. CDR3 DNA sequence: TGCAGCGTTGAGGCGATCGACAGGCCGATTGAATTCTTT. This sequence encodes CSVEAIDRPIEFF. Combining the CDR3 with reference TRBV29-1 and TRBJ1-1 gives the whole variable domain SAVISQKPSRDICQRGTSLTIQCQVDSQVTMMFWYRQQPGQSLTLIATANQGSEATYESGFVIDKFPISRPNLTFSTLTVSNMSPEDSSIYLCSVEAIDRPIEFFGQGTRLTVV.

This chain connects TRBV6-1 to TRBJ1-5; 7 bases are a match to TRBD1. The CDR3 covers 16 residues. After removal of 1 base from V and 3 bases from J, the junction contained 6 bases not matched to a gene. Germline CDR1 reads MNHNS; CDR2 reads SASEGT. CDR3 sequence reads: CASSEGRGFDNQPQHF. The DNA of the CDR3 is TGTGCCAGCAGTGAAGGCAGGGGGTTTGACAATCAGCCCCAGCATTTT.

The sample holds a few counts of this clone. The chain links TRBV7-8 to TRBJ2-5, with TRBD2 identical over 7 bases. Germline trimming cut 5 bases from V and 1 base from J; bases unmatched to any gene: 4. Germline CDR1 reads SGHVS; CDR2 reads FQNEAQ. The CDR3 has 14 amino acids. For the CDR3, the DNA is TGTGCCAGCAGCGTAACTAGCGCCCAAGAGACCCAGTACTTC. The encoded protein is CASSVTSAQETQYF.

The chain carries TRBV27 and TRBJ1-5; D gene ambiguous. Germline loops: CDR1 MNHEY, CDR2 SMNVEV (reference sequence). The CDR3 is 14 residues long. V lost 6 bases to trimming and J lost 1 base, with 10 bases between them. CDR3 protein: CASRTWESNQPQHF. The CDR3 coding sequence is TGTGCCAGCAGGACTTGGGAGAGCAATCAGCCCCAGCATTTT.

This clone turned up a few times. V gene TRBV5-6 combines with J gene TRBJ2-1; perhaps TRBD1 as D (6 bases). Trimming cost V 4 bases and J 4 bases, with 9 bases left between them. Germline-derived CDR1 and CDR2 are SGHDT and YYEEEE. This CDR3 has 13 amino acids. The DNA for the CDR3 is TGTGCCAGCAGCCTCGGACAGTACAATGAGCAGTTCTTC. This encodes CASSLGQYNEQFF.

The sample holds a few counts of this clone. The V call is TRBV9, the J call TRBJ2-1, with D possibly being TRBD1 (7 bases). V lost 0 bases, J lost 2 bases, and 12 bases lay in between. CDR1 and CDR2 from the germline V gene are SGDLS and YYNGEE. This CDR3 spans 16 amino acids. CDR3: CASSVDPGGTYNEQFF. The CDR3 region has the DNA TGTGCCAGCAGCGTAGACCCAGGGGGGACCTACAATGAGCAGTTCTTC.

Only a few counts were recorded for this clone. The chain's CDR3 is CASSVPGIYEQYF. The CDR3 coding sequence is TGTGCCAGCAGTGTGCCAGGGATTTACGAGCAGTACTTC. V and J are TRBV6-6 and TRBJ2-7; tentative D call: TRBD1 (5 bases). Trimming stripped 5 bases from V and 4 bases from J, with 12 bases between. The CDR3 spans 13 residues. The germline V gene encodes CDR1 MNHNY and CDR2 SVGAGI (reference sequence).

This chain uses TRBV7-3 with TRBJ2-3, with 13 bases matching TRBD2. In germline, CDR1 is SGHTA, CDR2 FQGTGA. There are 16 residues in the CDR3. The V and J ends lost 5 bases and 5 bases, in that order; junction bases with no gene match: 7. CDR3 in amino acids: CASSQGLAGAEDTQYF. CDR3 bases: TGTGCCAGCAGCCAAGGACTAGCGGGAGCGGAAGATACGCAGTATTTT.

This clone was seen a few times. The J gene is TRBJ2-7, the V gene TRBV6-6; D not certain. The V and J ends lost 8 bases and 6 bases respectively, with 14 bases between them. The CDR3 length is 12 residues. Per germline, CDR1 MNHNY and CDR2 SVGAGI (reference sequence). Here the CDR3 DNA reads TGTGCCAGCTCGACCCTGATGTCCGAGCAGTACTTC. This sequence encodes CASSTLMSEQYF.

This chain uses TRBV7-2 with TRBJ2-7; the match to TRBD2 covers 8 bases. The CDR3 is 16 amino acids. The ends lost 0 bases at V and 0 bases at J; junction bases unmatched: 4. The germline gives CDR1 SGHTA, CDR2 FQGNSA. CDR3 sequence: CASSLASGVSSYEQYF. CDR3 nucleotides: TGTGCCAGCAGCTTAGCTAGCGGGGTTAGCTCCTACGAGCAGTACTTC.

V is TRBV5-4 and J is TRBJ2-5; perhaps TRBD2 as D (7 bases). Trimming shortened V by 3 bases and J by 6 bases, and 18 bases separated the two germline ends. The CDR3 totals 15 residues. In germline, CDR1 is SGHNT, CDR2 YYREEE (reference sequence). CDR3 sequence reads: CASSSGAGAMKTQYF. Here the CDR3 DNA reads TGTGCCAGCAGCTCGGGGGCGGGGGCTATGAAGACCCAGTACTTC.

J is TRBJ2-1 and V is TRBV2; D is possibly TRBD1 (5 bases). The germline V gene has CDR1 SNHLY and CDR2 FYNNEI. The CDR3 has 13 amino acids. Trimming cost V 3 bases and J 5 bases, with 8 bases left between them. The CDR3 protein is CASSEGLDNEQFF. The DNA for the CDR3 is TGTGCCAGCAGTGAGGGGCTCGACAATGAGCAGTTCTTC.

The CDR3 loop reads CASSPPRKAFF. CDR3 DNA sequence: TGTGCCAGCAGCCCTCCTAGGAAAGCTTTCTTT. V and J are TRBV2 and TRBJ1-1; D call uncertain. The CDR3 spans 11 residues. Germline CDR1 reads SNHLY; CDR2 reads FYNNEI. Between the trimmed V and J ends, which lost 6 bases and 9 bases, there was a span of 11 bases. Complete variable domain (other parts from reference TRBV2 and TRBJ1-1): EPEVTQTPSHQVTQMGQEVILRCVPISNHLYFYWYRQILGQKVEFLVSFYNNEISEKSEIFDDQFSVERPDGSNFTLKIRSTKLEDSAMYFCASSPPRKAFFGQGTRLTVV.

J is TRBJ2-7 and V is TRBV20-1, with D perhaps TRBD2 (6 bases). The CDR3 sequence is 11 residues long. Trimming stripped 2 bases from V and 9 bases from J, with 11 bases between. The germline gives CDR1 DFQATT, CDR2 SNEGSKA (reference sequence). The CDR3 sequence: CSARTQGGQYF. CDR3 nucleotide sequence: TGCAGTGCTAGAACCCAGGGAGGGCAGTACTTC.

This clone has only a few counts. The rearrangement uses TRBV9 and TRBJ1-2; D unclear. CDR1 is SGDLS and CDR2 is YYNGEE in the germline V gene. CDR3 size: 13 residues. The ends were cut back, 0 bases at V and 8 bases at J, with 11 bases in the middle. CDR3 coding DNA: TGTGCCAGCAGCGTAGTAAGTCGGGGAGGCTACACCTTC. The encoded protein is CASSVVSRGGYTF.

This clone was detected a few times. V and J are TRBV30 and TRBJ2-2; D uncertain. Trimming left V 0 bases short and J 6 bases short, with 17 bases between. The germline V gene encodes CDR1 GTSNPN and CDR2 SVGIG (reference sequence). The CDR3 consists of 16 residues. CDR3 nucleotide sequence: TGTGCCTGGAGTGTACTGGAATATCTTTTTTCCGGGGAGCTGTTTTTT. Its protein is CAWSVLEYLFSGELFF.

This clone was picked up a small number of times. V is TRBV7-2 and J is TRBJ2-3; D is possibly TRBD2 (6 bases). CDR1 and CDR2 from the germline V gene are SGHTA and FQGNSA. The CDR3 loop spans 18 amino acids. The germline V and J ends were trimmed by 2 bases and 2 bases, with 20 bases remaining between them. The CDR3 here is CASSLSKLRGAPTDTQYF. CDR3 nucleotide sequence: TGTGCCAGCAGCTTAAGTAAACTGCGGGGAGCCCCCACAGATACGCAGTATTTT.

V gene TRBV30 combines with J gene TRBJ2-4; D remains unclear. V lost 1 base to trimming and J lost 9 bases, with 13 bases between them. Germline values: CDR1 GTSNPN, CDR2 SVGIG (reference sequence). CDR3 length: 13 amino acids. This CDR3 reads CAWSESPLGIQYF. The CDR3 DNA reads as TGTGCCTGGAGTGAATCGCCTTTGGGCATTCAGTACTTC.

This clone showed up just once. This chain links TRBV21-1 with TRBJ2-7; TRBD1 reflects the table's D call only, with no check against the DNA. TRBV21-1 is given as a pseudogene. The CDR3 totals 17 residues. DNA of the CDR3: TGTGCCAGCACCAAAAAAGTGAACAGGGTGCCCTCCTACGAGCAGTACTTC. It translates to CASTKKVNRVPSYEQYF.

CDR3 bases: TGTGCCAGCAGTGAGGATAGGACAGCTAACTATGGCTACACCTTC. It translates to CASSEDRTANYGYTF. The V and J genes are TRBV2 and TRBJ1-2; a weak D match, TRBD1 (6 bases). CDR3 size: 15 residues. Germline CDR1 and CDR2: SNHLY and FYNNEI. Trimming shortened V by 3 bases and J by 0 bases, and 11 bases separated the two germline ends.

V gene TRBV7-9 combines with J gene TRBJ2-3; a weak D match, TRBD2 (8 bases). Germline V gene lookup returns CDR1 SEHNR and CDR2 FQNEAQ (reference sequence). The CDR3 totals 13 residues. V lost 8 bases and J lost 2, with 11 bases in between. CDR3 DNA: TGTGCCAGCCGGGAGGGGGCCACAGATACGCAGTATTTT. Residues: CASREGATDTQYF.

The chain joins TRBV4-2 to TRBJ1-1; TRBD1 matches at 11 bases. Per germline, CDR1 LGHNA and CDR2 YNFKEQ. CDR3 length: 15 residues. With 1 base clipped from V and 4 bases from J, the junction kept 2 bases outside the gene matches. CDR3 residues: CASSQAGQGGTEAFF. The CDR3 DNA reads as TGTGCCAGCAGCCAAGCGGGACAGGGGGGCACTGAAGCTTTCTTT.

V usage is TRBV27 and J usage is TRBJ2-2, with TRBD1 matching over 8 bases. V gave up 3 bases and J gave up 6 bases; unmatched junction bases: 9. The CDR3 covers 16 residues. The germline CDR1 and CDR2 sequences are MNHEY and SMNVEV (reference sequence). The CDR3 here is CASSFLDRAIAGELFF. CDR3 DNA sequence: TGTGCCAGCAGTTTTTTGGACAGGGCAATCGCCGGGGAGCTGTTTTTT.

The V and J genes are TRBV29-1 and TRBJ2-2; the D gene is possibly TRBD2 (5 bases). Germline V gene lookup returns CDR1 SQVTM and CDR2 ANQGSEA. The germline V and J ends were trimmed by 7 bases and 3 bases, with 15 bases remaining between them. The CDR3 has 14 amino acids. The CDR3 loop reads CSARAARDTGELFF. The CDR3 DNA sequence: TGCAGCGCAAGAGCGGCGCGAGACACCGGGGAGCTGTTTTTT.

The genes are TRBV5-1 and TRBJ2-5; D assignment may be TRBD1 or TRBD2 (5 bases each). Trimming took 4 bases from V and 2 from J, leaving 12 bases between them. Germline V gene lookup returns CDR1 SGHRS and CDR2 YFSETQ. The CDR3 totals 14 residues. The CDR3 DNA reads as TGCGCCAGCAGCCCGGGGCACCAGCAAGAGACCCAGTACTTC. It is translated as CASSPGHQQETQYF. The full variable domain, rest sourced from reference TRBV5-1 and TRBJ2-5, is KAGVTQTPRYLIKTRGQQVTLSCSPISGHRSVSWYQQTPGQGLQFLFEYFSETQRNKGNFPGRFSGRQFSNSRSEMNVSTLELGDSALYLCASSPGHQQETQYFGPGTRLLVL.

The rearrangement joins TRBV30 to TRBJ2-3; 9 positions agree with TRBD2. The CDR3 sequence is 14 residues long. CDR1 is GTSNPN, CDR2 SVGIG, per germline (reference sequence). J was trimmed by 5 bases and V by 4 bases; bases with no gene match: 7. The CDR3 DNA reads as TGTGCCTGGATTAGCGGGAGTATTGAAGATACGCAGTATTTT. It encodes CAWISGSIEDTQYF.